The next 32 T cell receptor beta chains were all read from a single sample in a study of OX40 agonist ivuxolimab in advanced cancers. The data were produced by immunoSEQ multiplex PCR, yet TCRdb's version contains in-frame clones alone and is incomplete. The data show around 33,000 clones, over 80% seen once. The input for sequencing was CD4+ or CD8+ T cells sorted from blood, taken in a trial of the OX40 agonist ivuxolimab. The receptors originated from an adult with an advanced solid tumor such as melanoma, head and neck, liver or kidney cancer.

The rearrangement joins TRBV6-5 to TRBJ1-1, with D perhaps TRBD1 (5 bases). This CDR3 spans 13 amino acids. CDR1 MNHEY and CDR2 SVGAGI come from the germline V gene. V was pared by 3 bases and J by 3 bases, with 8 bases between. CDR3 DNA: TGTGCCAGCAGTTATTTGGGGGACACTGAAGCTTTCTTT. It specifies CASSYLGDTEAFF.

V and J are TRBV19 and TRBJ2-3; possibly TRBD2 for D (6 bases). CDR1 is LNHDA, CDR2 SQIVND, per germline (reference sequence). The CDR3 contains 15 residues. V dropped 6 bases and J dropped 0 bases, with 13 bases sitting between them. The CDR3 DNA follows: TGTGCCAGTAGGAGGAGCGGGTTCAGCACAGATACGCAGTATTTT. It yields the protein CASRRSGFSTDTQYF.

CDR3 DNA: TGTGCCAGCAGTTTATGGGCAAGCACAGATACGCAGTATTTT. Its protein product is CASSLWASTDTQYF. This chain uses TRBV27 with TRBJ2-3; D gene unclear. The CDR3 totals 14 residues. The V gene lost 1 base and the J gene lost 0 bases, with 5 bases spanning the gap. CDR1 is MNHEY, CDR2 SMNVEV, per germline (reference sequence).

The chain carries TRBV4-2 and TRBJ2-3; 12 bases match TRBD2. V shed 7 bases and J 2 bases; nucleotides not matched to a gene: 7. Germline V gene sequence: CDR1 LGHNA, CDR2 YNFKEQ. The CDR3 length is 16 residues. For the CDR3, the DNA is TGTGCCAGCACACCAACTAGCGGGGGGCACACAGATACGCAGTATTTT. Its translation: CASTPTSGGHTDTQYF.

This chain joins TRBV29-1 and TRBJ2-1, with D possibly called TRBD1 or TRBD2 (5 bases each). This CDR3 is built from 13 residues. The ends were cut back, 6 bases at V and 6 bases at J, with 15 bases in the middle. CDR1 and CDR2 from the germline V gene are SQVTM and ANQGSEA. The CDR3 bases are TGCAGCGTCCGAACCGGGACCTCCAATGAGCAGTTCTTC. Residues: CSVRTGTSNEQFF.

This chain uses TRBV13 with TRBJ2-7; TRBD2 matches 12 bases. V shed 3 bases, J shed 6 bases, and the junction held 24 bases outside the gene matches. The CDR3 spans 21 residues. CDR1 PRHDT and CDR2 FYEKMQ come from the germline V gene (reference sequence). The CDR3 sequence is CASSFRTGSPGLAGLRLEQYF. CDR3 DNA sequence: TGTGCCAGCAGCTTTAGGACGGGCAGTCCGGGACTAGCGGGCTTACGGCTCGAGCAGTACTTC. Supplemented by reference TRBV13 and TRBJ2-7, the full variable domain reads AAGVIQSPRHLIKEKRETATLKCYPIPRHDTVYWYQQGPGQDPQFLISFYEKMQSDKGSIPDRFSAQQFSDYHSELNMSSLELGDSALYFCASSFRTGSPGLAGLRLEQYFGPGTRLTVT.

The V gene is TRBV5-1, the J gene TRBJ1-1; 8 nucleotides line up with TRBD1. The CDR3 runs to 15 residues. Germline trimming cut 0 bases from V and 4 bases from J; bases unmatched to any gene: 5. CDR1 and CDR2 (germline): SGHRS, YFSETQ. The CDR3 spells CASSLGDQGATEAFF. The CDR3 nucleotides are TGCGCCAGCAGCTTGGGAGATCAGGGGGCCACTGAAGCTTTCTTT.

The V call is TRBV4-1, the J call TRBJ2-2, with 11 bases that match TRBD2. Germline CDR1 and CDR2: MGHRA and YSYEKL. The trim removed 3 bases at V and 4 bases at J, leaving 16 bases unmatched. The length of the CDR3 is 20 residues. Here the CDR3 reads CASSHPPGRGTSGLTGELFF. The CDR3 DNA reads TGCGCCAGCAGCCACCCCCCGGGACGGGGGACTAGCGGACTCACCGGGGAGCTGTTTTTT.

The chain uses TRBV2 and TRBJ1-4, with a tentative D call TRBD1 (5 bases). Trimming removed 11 bases from V and 7 bases from J, with 17 bases in between. CDR1 SNHLY and CDR2 FYNNEI come from the germline V gene. The CDR3 contains 13 residues. CDR3 residues: CAGGEGRGEKLFF. The CDR3 bases are TGTGCCGGAGGGGAGGGGAGGGGTGAAAAACTGTTTTTT.

The chain carries TRBV27 and TRBJ2-1, with 10 bases lining up with TRBD2. V lost 7 bases, J lost 9 bases, and 3 bases stayed unmatched. The CDR3 consists of 12 residues. Germline values: CDR1 MNHEY, CDR2 SMNVEV (reference sequence). The CDR3 DNA reads as TGTGCCAGCACTAGCGGGGGAGGTGAGCAGTTCTTC. Protein product: CASTSGGGEQFF.

This chain connects TRBV27 to TRBJ1-2; 7 nucleotides match TRBD1. Germline CDR1 and CDR2: MNHEY and SMNVEV (reference sequence). The CDR3 is 16 amino acids. V shed 2 bases, J shed 4 bases, and the junction held 10 bases outside the gene matches. In DNA, the CDR3 is TGTGCCAGCAGTTTAGTTTCCGGGACAGCAAGCTATGGCTACACCTTC. Translation: CASSLVSGTASYGYTF.

The rearrangement uses TRBV2 and TRBJ2-1, with a tentative D call TRBD1 (5 bases). Germline CDR1 SNHLY, CDR2 FYNNEI. Trimming took 6 bases from V and 6 from J, leaving 21 bases between them. The CDR3 is 16 amino acids. DNA of the CDR3: TGTGCCAGCAGAGATCCTCTTTCCCAGGGTTCCAATGAGCAGTTCTTC. Protein: CASRDPLSQGSNEQFF.

The rearrangement links TRBV28 to TRBJ1-5; D is uncertain. The CDR3 spans 11 residues. Trimming removed 1 base from V and 12 bases from J, with 7 bases in between. Germline V gives CDR1 MDHEN, CDR2 SYDVKM. Written as DNA, the CDR3 is TGTGCCAGCAGTTTATCCCGCAGCCAGCATTTT. It translates to CASSLSRSQHF.

This rearrangement joins TRBV7-9 to TRBJ2-6; D may be TRBD1 (7 bases). Germline loops: CDR1 SEHNR, CDR2 FQNEAQ (reference sequence). Between the trimmed V and J ends, which lost 4 bases and 2 bases, there was a span of 15 bases. This CDR3 contains 17 residues. The DNA for the CDR3 is TGTGCCAGCAGCTCCAGGGGGGCTCTTACTGGGGCCAACGTCCTGACTTTC. It is translated as CASSSRGALTGANVLTF.

The chain links TRBV7-2 to TRBJ2-3; TRBD2 aligns across 10 bases. The J segment lost 3 bases and the V segment lost 5 bases, leaving 14 bases of the junction unmatched. Germline V gene lookup returns CDR1 SGHTA and CDR2 FQGNSA. CDR3 length equals 18 residues. CDR3 DNA: TGTGCCAGCAGCAGGGAAGGGCTAGCGGGGGAAGTAACAGATACGCAGTATTTT. Translating gives CASSREGLAGEVTDTQYF.

This chain connects TRBV28 to TRBJ1-5; 12 positions agree with TRBD1. After removal of 9 bases from V and 6 bases from J, the junction contained 9 bases not matched to a gene. The CDR3 contains 15 residues. Germline V gives CDR1 MDHEN, CDR2 SYDVKM. This CDR3 is CASLGGTGGGQPQHF. CDR3 nucleotide sequence: TGTGCCAGTCTGGGAGGGACAGGGGGCGGTCAGCCCCAGCATTTT.

Remarks on this clone: Relative to the germline gene, one junction end is altered; a read error may explain this. Other DNA sequences in the sample encode the same CDR3. This chain uses TRBV11-2 with TRBJ1-1, with 9 positions matching TRBD1. Germline assignment: CDR1 SGHAT and CDR2 FQNNGV. The CDR3 totals 13 residues. CDR3 loop: CASSRTGDTEAFF. CDR3 nucleotides: TGTGCCAGCAGTCGGACAGGGGACACTGAAGCCTTCTTT.

The CDR3 region is CASSFLDGSSSAFF. CDR3 nucleotide sequence: TGTGCCAGCAGCTTTTTAGATGGGTCCTCGTCGGCGTTCTTC. J is TRBJ2-1 and V is TRBV11-2; D remains unclear. The V gene's germline CDR1 is SGHAT and CDR2 FQNNGV. The CDR3 is made up of 14 amino acids. V lost 3 bases to trimming and J lost 15 bases, with 21 bases between them.

Of note for this clone: At one end the junction does not follow the germline gene, possibly because of a read error. CDR3 loop: CSVEGTEAFF. The CDR3 DNA follows: TGCAGCGTGGAAGGCACTGAAGCTTTCTTT. This chain uses TRBV29-1 with TRBJ1-1; D gene ambiguous. Germline V gene sequence: CDR1 SQVTM, CDR2 ANQGSEA. This CDR3 spans 10 amino acids.

The chain has TRBV19 and TRBJ1-1; D is perhaps TRBD1 (5 bases). The CDR3 runs to 13 residues. Germline V CDR1 and CDR2: LNHDA, SQIVND (reference sequence). The V and J ends lost 3 bases and 8 bases respectively, with 13 bases between them. CDR3 amino acids: CASSIGSGSEAFF. In DNA form, the CDR3 reads TGTGCCAGTAGTATCGGATCAGGGTCCGAAGCTTTCTTT.

V gene TRBV5-1 combines with J gene TRBJ2-1; 10 nucleotides align to TRBD2. The junction had 2 bases not matched to a gene; V was cut back by 2 bases and J by 0 bases. Germline assignment: CDR1 SGHRS and CDR2 YFSETQ. The CDR3 has 16 amino acids. CDR3 coding DNA: TGCGCCAGCAGCTTCACTAGCGGGAACTCCTACAATGAGCAGTTCTTC. This translates into CASSFTSGNSYNEQFF.

This sequence joins TRBV9 and TRBJ2-3; 7 bases agree with TRBD1. This CDR3 has 15 residues. CDR1 and CDR2 from the germline V gene are SGDLS and YYNGEE. After removal of 0 bases from V and 8 bases from J, the junction contained 9 bases not matched to a gene. This chain's CDR3 is CASSVEERGRGTQYF. CDR3 in DNA: TGTGCCAGCAGCGTAGAAGAAAGGGGGCGTGGTACGCAGTATTTT.

This clone was detected once. The CDR3 spells CASSAEGWGETQYF. The CDR3 region has the DNA TGTGCCAGCTCAGCGGAGGGGTGGGGAGAGACCCAGTACTTC. The chain is built from TRBV27 and TRBJ2-5; a weak D match, TRBD2 (6 bases). The CDR3 covers 14 residues. Germline CDR1 MNHEY, CDR2 SMNVEV (reference sequence). The V gene lost 8 bases and the J gene lost 4 bases, with 17 bases spanning the gap.

This clone has a single count. This rearrangement joins TRBV5-6 to TRBJ2-1, with 8 positions matching TRBD2. V was clipped by 4 bases and J by 2 bases; unmatched bases: 11. The CDR3 length is 17 residues. Looked up from germline, CDR1 is SGHDT and CDR2 is YYEEEE. Written as DNA, the CDR3 is TGTGCCAGCAGCCCGCGTTGGAGGACTAGCCCCTACAATGAGCAGTTCTTC. This sequence encodes CASSPRWRTSPYNEQFF.

The chain joins TRBV6-5 to TRBJ1-5; D perhaps matches TRBD1 (5 bases). V was pared by 0 bases and J by 6 bases, with 9 bases between. This CDR3 spans 14 amino acids. Germline V gene lookup returns CDR1 MNHEY and CDR2 SVGAGI. CDR3 in DNA: TGTGCCAGCAGTTACTCCGGGGGTGGTCAGCCCCAGCATTTT. Translated, it gives CASSYSGGGQPQHF.

This clone was detected only once. The chain employs TRBV27 and TRBJ2-7; TRBD2 is a possible D gene (7 bases). V was cut by 1 base and J by 3 bases, with 10 bases left in between. The germline V gene encodes CDR1 MNHEY and CDR2 SMNVEV (reference sequence). CDR3 length: 14 amino acids. The CDR3 reads CASSLFGGRYEQYF. The DNA for the CDR3 is TGTGCCAGCAGTTTATTCGGGGGGCGCTACGAGCAGTACTTC.

This chain uses TRBV2 with TRBJ1-1; no clear D. V was trimmed by 8 bases and J by 1 base, leaving 14 bases between them. Germline CDR1 reads SNHLY; CDR2 reads FYNNEI. The CDR3 runs 14 residues. The CDR3 DNA follows: TGTGCCAGCGGCGAAGGTGTGGCGAACACTGAAGCTTTCTTT. Amino acid sequence: CASGEGVANTEAFF.

This chain connects TRBV7-8 to TRBJ2-3; TRBD2 matches at 11 bases. The CDR3 consists of 15 residues. The germline CDR1 and CDR2 sequences are SGHVS and FQNEAQ. J lost 6 bases, V lost 0 bases, and 2 bases had no gene match. The CDR3 sequence: CASSLALAGADTQYF. As DNA, the CDR3 is TGTGCCAGCAGCTTAGCACTAGCGGGAGCCGATACGCAGTATTTT.

The V call is TRBV29-1, the J call TRBJ1-1; D unresolved. Trimming stripped 2 bases from V and 4 bases from J, with 11 bases between. Germline CDR1 is SQVTM and CDR2 is ANQGSEA. The CDR3 contains 13 residues. CDR3 residues: CSVEWDEGTEAFF. In DNA, the CDR3 is TGCAGCGTTGAATGGGATGAAGGCACTGAAGCTTTCTTT.

This chain joins TRBV13 and TRBJ1-1; 10 positions match TRBD1. Per germline, CDR1 PRHDT and CDR2 FYEKMQ (reference sequence). The CDR3 covers 16 residues. After removal of 5 bases from V and 4 bases from J, the junction contained 10 bases not matched to a gene. CDR3 protein: CASSPGQGEFVTEAFF. Here the CDR3 DNA reads TGTGCCAGCAGCCCCGGACAGGGGGAATTTGTCACTGAAGCTTTCTTT. The full variable domain, in which reference TRBV13 and TRBJ1-1 provide the parts outside the CDR3, is AAGVIQSPRHLIKEKRETATLKCYPIPRHDTVYWYQQGPGQDPQFLISFYEKMQSDKGSIPDRFSAQQFSDYHSELNMSSLELGDSALYFCASSPGQGEFVTEAFFGQGTRLTVV.

This chain connects TRBV6-5 to TRBJ1-5; D might be TRBD1 (5 bases). The CDR3 consists of 14 residues. V was clipped by 0 bases and J by 7 bases, with 10 bases between them. CDR1 is MNHEY, CDR2 SVGAGI, per germline. CDR3 sequence reads: CASSYSWGGQPQHF. As DNA, the CDR3 is TGTGCCAGCAGTTACTCGTGGGGCGGGCAGCCCCAGCATTTT.

The rearrangement joins TRBV19 to TRBJ1-2; D possibly corresponds to TRBD1 (5 bases). This CDR3 is built from 14 residues. The V and J ends lost 10 bases and 0 bases respectively, with 15 bases between them. Germline V gene data show CDR1 as LNHDA and CDR2 as SQIVND (reference sequence). The CDR3 DNA follows: TGTGCCACCCTCCGGGGGGGGGCTAACTATGGCTACACCTTC. Its protein product is CATLRGGANYGYTF.